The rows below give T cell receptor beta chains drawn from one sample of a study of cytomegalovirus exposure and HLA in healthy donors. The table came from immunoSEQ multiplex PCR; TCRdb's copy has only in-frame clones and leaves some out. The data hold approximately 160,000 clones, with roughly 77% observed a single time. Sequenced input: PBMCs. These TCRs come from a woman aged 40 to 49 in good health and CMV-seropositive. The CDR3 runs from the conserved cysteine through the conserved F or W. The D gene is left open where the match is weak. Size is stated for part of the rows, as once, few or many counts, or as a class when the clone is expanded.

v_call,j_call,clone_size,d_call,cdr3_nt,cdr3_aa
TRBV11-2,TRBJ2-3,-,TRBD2,TGTGCCAGCAGCTTACTAGCGGGGAGCACAGATACGCAGTATTTT,CASSLLAGSTDTQYF
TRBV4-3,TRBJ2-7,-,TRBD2,TGCGCCAGCAGCCAAGATAGGGCGGGAGGGAACGAGCAGTACTTC,CASSQDRAGGNEQYF
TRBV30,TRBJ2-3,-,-,TGTGCCTGGGCGGGGTTAACAGATACGCAGTATTTT,CAWAGLTDTQYF
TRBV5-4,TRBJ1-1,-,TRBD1,TGTGCCAGCAGCCCGTTTGCAGGGGGCTTGAACACTGAAGCTTTCTTT,CASSPFAGGLNTEAFF
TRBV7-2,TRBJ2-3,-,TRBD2,TGTGCCAGCAGCTCCTTCCATGTCGGGGGGGCGTCAGATACGCAGTATTTT,CASSSFHVGGASDTQYF
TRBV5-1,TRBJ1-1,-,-,TGCGCCAGCAGCTTTCAAGAGGGGGTTGAAGCTTTCTTT,CASSFQEGVEAFF
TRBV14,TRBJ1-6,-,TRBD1,TGTGCCAGCAGCCAAGGACAGGGGGCGGATTCACCCCTCCACTTT,CASSQGQGADSPLHF
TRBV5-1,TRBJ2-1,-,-,TGCGCCAGCAGCGTTACTCAAGAGGCATACAATGAGCAGTTCTTC,CASSVTQEAYNEQFF
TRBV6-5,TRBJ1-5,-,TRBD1,TGTGCCAGCAGGACAGGGAATCAGCCCCAGCATTTT,CASRTGNQPQHF
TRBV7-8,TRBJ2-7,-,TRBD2,TGTGCCAGCAGGGAGCTAGCGGGGGGCTACGAGCAGTACTTC,CASRELAGGYEQYF
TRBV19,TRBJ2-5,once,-,TGTGCCAGTAGTATAGCCCCCCCCGGGGTGGAGGGGGAGACCCAGTACTTC,CASSIAPPGVEGETQYF
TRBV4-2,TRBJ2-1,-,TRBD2,TGTGCCAGCAGCCAAGAAGGGACTAGCGCCCACAATGAGCAGTTCTTC,CASSQEGTSAHNEQFF
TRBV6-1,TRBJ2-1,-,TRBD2,TGTGCCAGCAGTGCCCGACTAGCGGGGAATGAGCAGTTCTTC,CASSARLAGNEQFF
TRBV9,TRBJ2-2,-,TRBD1,TGTGCCAGCAGTTCGCGACAGGGGGCCGCCGGGGAGCTGTTTTTT,CASSSRQGAAGELFF
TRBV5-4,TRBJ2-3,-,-,TGTGCCAGCGTTCCGGGACTCAGCACAGATACGCAGTATTTT,CASVPGLSTDTQYF
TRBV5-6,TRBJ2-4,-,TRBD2,TGTGCCAGCAGCCCCGGACTAGCGGGGGGATTAAACATTCAGTACTTC,CASSPGLAGGLNIQYF
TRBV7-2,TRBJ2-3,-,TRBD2,TGTGCCAGCAGCCGGCACGAGTCTAGCGGGAGTGGCGGGGTTACGCAGTATTTT,CASSRHESSGSGGVTQYF
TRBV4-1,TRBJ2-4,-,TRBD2,TGCGCCAGCAGCCAAAATAGCGGGGGGGCCGGGAACATTCAGTACTTC,CASSQNSGGAGNIQYF
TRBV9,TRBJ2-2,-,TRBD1,TGTGCCAGCAGCGTGGACGGGACAGCCTACACCGGGGAGCTGTTTTTT,CASSVDGTAYTGELFF
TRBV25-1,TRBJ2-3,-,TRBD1,TGTGCCAGCAGTGAAGGCGGGACAGGGGGTGATACGCAGTATTTT,CASSEGGTGGDTQYF
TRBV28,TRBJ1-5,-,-,TGTGCCAGCAGTTTATTTGTGTCGGGGCAGCCCCAGCATTTT,CASSLFVSGQPQHF
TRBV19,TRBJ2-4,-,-,TGTGCCAGTAGTATCCCGGTCGGGGGAGGCATTCAGTACTTC,CASSIPVGGGIQYF
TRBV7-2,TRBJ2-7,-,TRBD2,TGTGCCAGCAGCTTAGAGGCTAGCGGGATGTACGAGCAGTACTTC,CASSLEASGMYEQYF
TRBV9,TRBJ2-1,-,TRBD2,TGTGCCAGCAGCGTAGAGGATAGCGGGATAAATGAGCAGTTCTTC,CASSVEDSGINEQFF
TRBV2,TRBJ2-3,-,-,TGTGCCAGCAGTGAGGCGGGGCAGACAGATACGCAGTATTTT,CASSEAGQTDTQYF
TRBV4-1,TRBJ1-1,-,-,TGCGCCAGCAGCCCAGGGCAGGGGCCGAACACTGAAGCTTTCTTT,CASSPGQGPNTEAFF
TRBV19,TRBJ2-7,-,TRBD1,TGTGCCAGTAGTTCACAGGGGGCCGCCTACGAGCAGTACTTC,CASSSQGAAYEQYF
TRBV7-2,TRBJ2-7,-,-,TGTGCCAGCAGCAGAGTCCCCCTCTACGAGCAGTACTTC,CASSRVPLYEQYF
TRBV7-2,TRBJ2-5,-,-,TGTGCCAGCAGCTTGTCGGGGCAAGAGACCCAGTACTTC,CASSLSGQETQYF
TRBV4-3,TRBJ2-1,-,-,TGCGCCAGCAGCCAAGATAGGCTAGCGCCTTCCTACAATGAGCAGTTCTTC,CASSQDRLAPSYNEQFF
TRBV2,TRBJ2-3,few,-,TGTGCCAGCAGTGGTTTAGCTGGAGATACGCAGTATTTT,CASSGLAGDTQYF
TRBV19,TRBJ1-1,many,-,TGTGCCAGTAGTATCGGAGGGTCTGAAGCTTTCTTT,CASSIGGSEAFF
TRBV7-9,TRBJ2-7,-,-,TGTGCCAGCAGTACGCAGGCAGGGCTCTACGAGCAGTACTTC,CASSTQAGLYEQYF
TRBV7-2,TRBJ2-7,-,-,TGTGCCAGCAGCTCAAGGGGGGGAGAAACCTACGAGCAGTACTTC,CASSSRGGETYEQYF
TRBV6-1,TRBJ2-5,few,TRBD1,TGTGCCAGCAGTTCCCGGACAGGGGTGGAGACCCAGTACTTC,CASSSRTGVETQYF
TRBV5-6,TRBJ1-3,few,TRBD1,TGTGCCAGCAGCCGACGGGGGCAGGGGGTTTTCTCTGGAAACACCATATATTTT,CASSRRGQGVFSGNTIYF
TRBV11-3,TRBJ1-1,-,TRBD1,TGTGCCAGCAGACAGGGGGAAGGCTTTGAAGCTTTCTTT,CASRQGEGFEAFF
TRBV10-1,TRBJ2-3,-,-,TGCGCCAGCAGTGAGACGCTAAGTCTATCAGATACGCAGTATTTT,CASSETLSLSDTQYF
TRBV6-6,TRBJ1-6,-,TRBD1,TGTGCCAGCAGTCGGACAGGGGTTAATTCACCCCTCCACTTT,CASSRTGVNSPLHF
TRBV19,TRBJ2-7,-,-,TGTGCCAGTAGTATGACAGGTTACGAGCAGTACTTC,CASSMTGYEQYF
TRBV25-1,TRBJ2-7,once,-,TGTGCCAGCAGTGAAGCAGGGGTCTACGAGCAGTACTTC,CASSEAGVYEQYF
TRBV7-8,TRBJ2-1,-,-,TGTGCCAGCAGCTTAGACAGAAACAATGAGCAGTTCTTC,CASSLDRNNEQFF
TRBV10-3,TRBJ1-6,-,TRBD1,TGTGCCATCAGTGAAGGGACAGCAAATAATTCACCCCTCCACTTT,CAISEGTANNSPLHF
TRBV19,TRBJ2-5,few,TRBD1,TGTGCCAGTAGTACCCAACCGGGACAGGGGGCAACCCAGTACTTC,CASSTQPGQGATQYF
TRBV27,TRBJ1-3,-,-,TGTGCCAGCAGTTTAAACGGCAGGGCCTCTGGAAACACCATATATTTT,CASSLNGRASGNTIYF
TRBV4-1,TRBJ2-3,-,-,TGCGCCAGCCGAGATAGCGGAATCACAGATACGCAGTATTTT,CASRDSGITDTQYF
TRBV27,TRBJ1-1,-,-,TGTGCCAGCAGTTGGTTGCCGGGAGGGACTGAAGCTTTCTTT,CASSWLPGGTEAFF
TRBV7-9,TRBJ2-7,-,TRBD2,TGTGCCAGCAGCTTAGAAGGTAGCGGGAGCCCCTACGAGCAGTACTTC,CASSLEGSGSPYEQYF
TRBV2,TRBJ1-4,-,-,TGTGCCAGCAGTGAAGCGCTTCGAGGGGGAAAACTGTTTTTT,CASSEALRGGKLFF
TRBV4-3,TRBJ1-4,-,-,TGCGCCAGCAGCCATAGGAGGGCGGCTAATGAAAAACTGTTTTTT,CASSHRRAANEKLFF
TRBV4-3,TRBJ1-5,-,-,TGCGCCAGCAGCCAAGAGGGTGCAGGGGAGAGTCAGCCCCAGCATTTT,CASSQEGAGESQPQHF